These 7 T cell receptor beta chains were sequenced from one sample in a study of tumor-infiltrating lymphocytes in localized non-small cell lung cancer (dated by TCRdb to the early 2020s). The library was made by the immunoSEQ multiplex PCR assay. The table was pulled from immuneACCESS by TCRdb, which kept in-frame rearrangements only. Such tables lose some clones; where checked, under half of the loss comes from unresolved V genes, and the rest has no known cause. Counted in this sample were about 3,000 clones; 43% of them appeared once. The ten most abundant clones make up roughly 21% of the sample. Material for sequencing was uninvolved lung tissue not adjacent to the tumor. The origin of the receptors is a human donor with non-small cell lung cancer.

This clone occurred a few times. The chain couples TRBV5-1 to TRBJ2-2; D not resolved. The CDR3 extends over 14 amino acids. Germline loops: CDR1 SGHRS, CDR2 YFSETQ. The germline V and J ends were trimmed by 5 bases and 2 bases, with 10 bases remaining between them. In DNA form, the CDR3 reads TGCGCCAGCAGAACCGAACCTAACACCGGGGAGCTGTTTTTT. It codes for CASRTEPNTGELFF.

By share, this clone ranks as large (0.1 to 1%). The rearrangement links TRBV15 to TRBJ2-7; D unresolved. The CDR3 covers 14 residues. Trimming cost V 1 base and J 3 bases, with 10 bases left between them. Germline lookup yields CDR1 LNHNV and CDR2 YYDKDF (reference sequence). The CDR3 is CATSRGTVNYEQYF. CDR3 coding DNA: TGTGCCACCAGCAGAGGGACGGTGAACTACGAGCAGTACTTC.

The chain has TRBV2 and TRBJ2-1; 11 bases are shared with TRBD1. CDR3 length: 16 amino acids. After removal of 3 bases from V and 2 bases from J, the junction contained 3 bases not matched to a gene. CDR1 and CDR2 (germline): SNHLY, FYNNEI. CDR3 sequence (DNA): TGTGCCAGCAGTGATTGGACAGGGGGCACCTACAATGAGCAGTTCTTC. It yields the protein CASSDWTGGTYNEQFF.

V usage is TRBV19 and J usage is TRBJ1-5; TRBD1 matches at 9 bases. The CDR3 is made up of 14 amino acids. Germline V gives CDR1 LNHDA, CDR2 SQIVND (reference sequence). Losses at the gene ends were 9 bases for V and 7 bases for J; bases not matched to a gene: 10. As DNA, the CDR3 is TGTGCCAGCGACTACAGGGGGCCAGGGCAGCCCCAGCATTTT. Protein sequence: CASDYRGPGQPQHF. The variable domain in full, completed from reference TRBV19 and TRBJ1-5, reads DGGITQSPKYLFRKEGQNVTLSCEQNLNHDAMYWYRQDPGQGLRLIYYSQIVNDFQKGDIAEGYSVSREKKESFPLTVTSAQKNPTAFYLCASDYRGPGQPQHFGDGTRLSIL.

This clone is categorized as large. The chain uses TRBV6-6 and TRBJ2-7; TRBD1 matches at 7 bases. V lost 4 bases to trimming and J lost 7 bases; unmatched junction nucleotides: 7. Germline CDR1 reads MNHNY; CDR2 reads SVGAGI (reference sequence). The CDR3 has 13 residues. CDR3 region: CASSFGQDVEQYV. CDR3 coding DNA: TGTGCCAGCAGTTTTGGACAGGACGTGGAGCAGTACGTC.

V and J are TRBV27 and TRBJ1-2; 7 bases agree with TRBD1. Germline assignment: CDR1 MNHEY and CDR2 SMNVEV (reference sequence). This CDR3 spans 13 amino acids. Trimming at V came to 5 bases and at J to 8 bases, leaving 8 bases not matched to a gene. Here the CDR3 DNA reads TGTGCCAGCAGTCCAGGACAGGAGAGGGGCTACACCTTC. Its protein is CASSPGQERGYTF.

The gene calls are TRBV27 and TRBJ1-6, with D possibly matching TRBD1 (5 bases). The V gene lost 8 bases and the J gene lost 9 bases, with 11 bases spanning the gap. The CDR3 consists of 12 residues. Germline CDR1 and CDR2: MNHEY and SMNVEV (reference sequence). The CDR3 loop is CASGQGGSPLHF. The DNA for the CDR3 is TGTGCCAGCGGGCAGGGTGGTTCACCCCTCCACTTT.